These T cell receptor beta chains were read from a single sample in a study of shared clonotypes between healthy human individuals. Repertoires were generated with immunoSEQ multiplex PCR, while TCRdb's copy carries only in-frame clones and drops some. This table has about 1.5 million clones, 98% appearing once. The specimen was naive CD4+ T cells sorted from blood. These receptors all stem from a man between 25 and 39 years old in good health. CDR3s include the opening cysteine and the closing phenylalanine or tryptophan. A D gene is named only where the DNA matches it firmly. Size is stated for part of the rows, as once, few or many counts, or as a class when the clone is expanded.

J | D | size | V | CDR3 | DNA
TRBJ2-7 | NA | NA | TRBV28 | CASSFSTASYEQYF | TGTGCCAGCAGTTTCTCGACGGCATCCTACGAGCAGTACTTC
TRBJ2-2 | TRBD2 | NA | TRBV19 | CASSIQTSAAGELFF | TGTGCCAGTAGTATTCAGACTAGCGCTGCCGGGGAGCTGTTTTTT
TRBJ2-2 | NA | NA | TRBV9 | CASSVVEGNTGELFF | TGTGCCAGCAGCGTAGTTGAAGGGAACACCGGGGAGCTGTTTTTT
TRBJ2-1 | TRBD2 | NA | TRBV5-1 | CASSLGTGGLNEQFF | TGCGCCAGCAGCTTGGGAACGGGAGGTTTGAATGAGCAGTTCTTC
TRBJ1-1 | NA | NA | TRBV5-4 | CASSLAPKGLDTEAFF | TGTGCCAGCAGCTTGGCCCCAAAGGGGTTGGACACTGAAGCTTTCTTT
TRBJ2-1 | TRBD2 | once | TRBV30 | CAGTSGRASNEQFF | TGTGCCGGGACTAGCGGGAGGGCTAGCAATGAGCAGTTCTTC
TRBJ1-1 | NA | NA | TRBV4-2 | CASSQAGRPNTEAFF | TGTGCCAGCAGCCAAGCGGGACGGCCGAACACTGAAGCTTTCTTT
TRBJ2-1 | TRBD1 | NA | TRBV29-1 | CSGGGTGQFF | TGCAGCGGCGGAGGGACAGGTCAGTTCTTC
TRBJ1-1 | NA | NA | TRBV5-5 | CASSWDTPGTEAFF | TGTGCCAGCAGCTGGGACACACCGGGGACTGAAGCTTTCTTT
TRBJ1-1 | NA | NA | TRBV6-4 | CASSVDSSGTEAFF | TGTGCCAGCAGCGTGGACTCCTCGGGTACTGAAGCTTTCTTT
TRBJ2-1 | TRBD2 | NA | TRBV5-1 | CASSLVAGSYEQFF | TGCGCCAGCAGCTTGGTAGCGGGTAGCTATGAGCAGTTCTTC
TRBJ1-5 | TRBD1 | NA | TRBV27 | CASSTGQGIDSNQPQHF | TGTGCCAGCAGTACCGGACAGGGGATTGATAGCAATCAGCCCCAGCATTTT
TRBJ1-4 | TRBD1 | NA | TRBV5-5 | CASRSQGATNEKLFF | TGTGCCAGCAGATCACAGGGGGCTACTAATGAAAAACTGTTTTTT
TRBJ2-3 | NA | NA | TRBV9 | CASSAGTRSTDTQYF | TGTGCCAGCAGCGCCGGGACACGAAGCACAGATACGCAGTATTTT
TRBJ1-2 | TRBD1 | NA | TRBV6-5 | CASSYSGQGSYGYTF | TGTGCCAGCAGTTACTCGGGACAGGGATCCTATGGCTACACCTTC
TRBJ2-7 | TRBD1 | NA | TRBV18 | CASSPLRGQKTYEQYF | TGTGCCAGCTCACCGCTTAGGGGACAGAAAACCTACGAGCAGTACTTC
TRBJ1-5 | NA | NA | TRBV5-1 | CASSLAGSFNQPQHF | TGCGCCAGCAGTTTGGCAGGGAGTTTCAATCAGCCCCAGCATTTT
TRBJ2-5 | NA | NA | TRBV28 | CASSSRTVKFGLGETQYF | TGTGCCAGCAGTTCCAGGACAGTTAAATTTGGTTTAGGAGAGACCCAGTACTTC
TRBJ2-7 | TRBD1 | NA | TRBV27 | CASSLSRDRQYEQYF | TGTGCCAGCAGTCTCAGCCGGGACAGACAATACGAGCAGTACTTC
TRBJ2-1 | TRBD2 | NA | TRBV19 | CASSIGLAGAGNEQFF | TGTGCCAGTAGTATAGGACTAGCGGGAGCGGGCAATGAGCAGTTCTTC
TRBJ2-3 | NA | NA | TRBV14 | CASGRIVSPQYF | TGTGCCAGCGGCCGAATAGTTTCGCCGCAGTATTTT
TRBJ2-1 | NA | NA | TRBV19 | CASRPATGRGINEQFF | TGTGCCAGTAGGCCGGCGACGGGACGGGGAATCAATGAGCAGTTCTTC
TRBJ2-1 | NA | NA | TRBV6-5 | CASSALNEQFF | TGTGCCAGTAGCGCCCTCAATGAGCAGTTCTTC
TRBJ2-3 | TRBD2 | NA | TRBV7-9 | CASSLAGLASSTDTQYF | TGTGCCAGCAGCTTAGCAGGACTAGCGTCTAGCACAGATACGCAGTATTTT
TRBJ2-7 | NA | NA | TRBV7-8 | CASSLAGALESYEQYF | TGTGCCAGCAGCTTAGCAGGGGCTTTGGAGTCCTACGAGCAGTACTTC
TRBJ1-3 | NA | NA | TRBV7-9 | CASSPRGGVDTIYF | TGTGCCAGCAGCCCCCGGGGAGGTGTAGACACCATATATTTT
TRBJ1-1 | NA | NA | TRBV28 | CASSPGYTLNTEAFF | TGTGCCAGCAGTCCGGGATATACCCTGAACACTGAAGCTTTCTTT